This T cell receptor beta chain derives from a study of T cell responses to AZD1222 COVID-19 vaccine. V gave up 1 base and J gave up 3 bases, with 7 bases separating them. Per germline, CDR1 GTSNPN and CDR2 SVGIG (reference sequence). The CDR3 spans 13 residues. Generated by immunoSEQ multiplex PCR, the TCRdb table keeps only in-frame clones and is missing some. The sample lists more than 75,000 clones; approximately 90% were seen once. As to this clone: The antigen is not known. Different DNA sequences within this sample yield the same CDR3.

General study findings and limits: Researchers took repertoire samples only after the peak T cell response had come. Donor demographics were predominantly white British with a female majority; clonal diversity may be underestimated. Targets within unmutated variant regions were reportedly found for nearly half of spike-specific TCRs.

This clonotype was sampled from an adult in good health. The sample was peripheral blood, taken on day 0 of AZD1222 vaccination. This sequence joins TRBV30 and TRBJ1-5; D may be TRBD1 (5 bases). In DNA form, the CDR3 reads TGTGCCTGGAGTGGACAGTCCAATCAGCCCCAGCATTTT. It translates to CAWSGQSNQPQHF.